This TCR beta chain was documented in a study of blood T cell repertoires in COVID-19 (dated by TCRdb to about 2020). Some background on the complete study: Collaborator samples came from the United States, Italy and Spain and covered acute and convalescent phases of COVID-19. Nearly every sample came with metadata listing a de-identified subject ID, COVID-19 status, age in years and sex. Subjects who had been exposed to COVID-19, were actively infected with it, or had recovered from it provided the deeply sampled blood TCRbeta repertoires that made up the dataset. The prospective study material was composed of cDNA or gDNA derived from T cells, B-cell-depleted T cells, or PBMCs. Where HLA class I and class II types were available, the types were taken from metadata supplied by the sample provider, not from assay-based typing. Samples came from the ongoing ImmuneRACE study (first 160 participants) plus 1,254 subjects from 6 global collaborators. The repertoires were released in a freely available public database intended as a resource for research on the immune response to SARS-CoV-2.

TCRbeta CDR3 regions were amplified from genomic DNA by means of the immunoSEQ Assay, a bias-controlled multiplex PCR. As for the original processing: The number of nucleated cells in each sample was estimated from the amplification of reference gene primers within the assay. To quantify the absolute abundance of each unique TCRbeta CDR3 rearrangement, sequence reads were collapsed and filtered. For each sample, productive Simpson clonality was calculated as the square root of Simpson's diversity index over productive rearrangements. In TCRdb, the immuneACCESS table is reduced to in-frame sequences with V and J assigned. These tables do not hold every clone; where another copy was compared, an unresolved V gene accounts for under half, and the others remain unexplained. V, J and clone size were drawn from that table, and D and trimming were deduced from the DNA. This sample gives about 100,000 clones in total; 85% of them show up just once. The ten largest account for 3.8% of the sample.

The germline V gene encodes CDR1 LNHNV and CDR2 YYDKDF (reference sequence). The CDR3 numbers 14 residues from cysteine through phenylalanine. Only the CDR3 region is kept as DNA, spanning 42 bases read in frame from base 1. Relative to germline, V is missing 9 bases and J is missing 1 base, with 9 bases of the junction outside any gene match. Concerning this clone: Its target antigen remains unknown. One base away there is no much larger clone; base qualities are not given.

Collaborating institutions collected whole blood in K2EDTA tubes following their own protocols. For TCRbeta analysis, collaborators shipped samples as frozen whole blood, isolated PBMCs, or DNA extracted from either of those sample types. What the authors observed across the whole study: The quantity of clinical and demographic metadata differed by source and by participant and was supplied without curation.

The origin of this receptor is a man aged 60-69 years with acute or convalescent COVID-19. The chain links TRBV15 with TRBJ2-7; 7 central nucleotides agree with TRBD2. Sequencing was done on a sample of peripheral blood. The DNA sequence is TGTGCCACTGGCGTGGGGGGGGAATCCTACGAGCAGTACTTC. It translates to CATGVGGESYEQYF.